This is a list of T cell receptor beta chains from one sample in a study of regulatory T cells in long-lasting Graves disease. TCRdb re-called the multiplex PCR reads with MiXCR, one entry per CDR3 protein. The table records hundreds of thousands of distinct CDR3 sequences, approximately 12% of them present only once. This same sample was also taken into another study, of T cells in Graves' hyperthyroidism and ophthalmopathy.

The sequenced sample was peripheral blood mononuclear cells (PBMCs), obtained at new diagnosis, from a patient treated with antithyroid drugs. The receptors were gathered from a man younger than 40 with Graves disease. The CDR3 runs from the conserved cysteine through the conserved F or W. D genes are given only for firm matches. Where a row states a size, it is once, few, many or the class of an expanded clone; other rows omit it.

cdr3_aa: CATAGRASRNTEAFF; cdr3_nt: TGTGCCACAGCAGGGCGGGCCTCAAGGAACACTGAAGCTTTCTTT; d_call: -; j_call: TRBJ1-1; v_call: TRBV27; clone_size: many
cdr3_aa: CASSQGPSYNSPLHF; cdr3_nt: TGTGCCAGCAGCCAGGGCCCCTCCTATAATTCACCCCTCCACTTT; d_call: -; j_call: TRBJ1-6; v_call: TRBV3-1; clone_size: few
cdr3_aa: CSVVGGGGQPQHF; cdr3_nt: TGCAGCGTTGTAGGGGGTGGGGGTCAGCCCCAGCATTTT; d_call: -; j_call: TRBJ1-5; v_call: TRBV29-1; clone_size: few
cdr3_aa: CSALAYNEQFF; cdr3_nt: TGCAGTGCTTTAGCATACAATGAGCAGTTCTTC; d_call: -; j_call: TRBJ2-1; v_call: TRBV20-1; clone_size: -
cdr3_aa: CASRGTSGSPSSYNEQFF; cdr3_nt: TGTGCCAGCAGAGGGACTAGCGGGAGCCCTAGCTCCTACAATGAGCAGTTCTTC; d_call: TRBD2; j_call: TRBJ2-1; v_call: TRBV6-4; clone_size: -
cdr3_aa: CSAVRDGGASNGYTF; cdr3_nt: TGCAGTGCCGTTAGAGACGGGGGGGCGTCGAATGGCTACACCTTC; d_call: -; j_call: TRBJ1-2; v_call: TRBV20-1; clone_size: few
cdr3_aa: CASRIRTSGYNEQFF; cdr3_nt: TGTGCCAGCAGAATTCGGACTAGCGGTTACAATGAGCAGTTCTTC; d_call: TRBD2; j_call: TRBJ2-1; v_call: TRBV28; clone_size: many
cdr3_aa: CASSPSDRPSNEKLFF; cdr3_nt: TGTGCCAGCAGTCCCAGTGACCGGCCCAGCAATGAAAAACTGTTTTTT; d_call: -; j_call: TRBJ1-4; v_call: TRBV28; clone_size: many
cdr3_aa: CASSYSDTGAGYGYTF; cdr3_nt: TGTGCCAGCAGTTACTCGGACACAGGGGCCGGGTATGGCTACACCTTC; d_call: TRBD1; j_call: TRBJ1-2; v_call: TRBV6-5; clone_size: -
cdr3_aa: CSVLQVYEQYF; cdr3_nt: TGCAGTGTTCTCCAGGTCTACGAGCAGTACTTC; d_call: -; j_call: TRBJ2-7; v_call: TRBV20-1; clone_size: many
cdr3_aa: CATSVDLGGVSYEQYF; cdr3_nt: TGTGCCACCAGCGTCGACTTGGGGGGAGTCTCCTACGAGCAGTACTTC; d_call: -; j_call: TRBJ2-7; v_call: TRBV15; clone_size: many
cdr3_aa: CASSQAGGGQPQHF; cdr3_nt: TGTGCCAGCAGCCAAGCTGGGGGTGGTCAGCCCCAGCATTTT; d_call: -; j_call: TRBJ1-5; v_call: TRBV3-1; clone_size: few
cdr3_aa: CASSFAAERAYEQYF; cdr3_nt: TGTGCCAGCAGTTTCGCGGCGGAGAGGGCCTACGAGCAGTACTTC; d_call: -; j_call: TRBJ2-7; v_call: TRBV12-3/TRBV12-4; clone_size: few
cdr3_aa: CASSQKQVWRYGYTF; cdr3_nt: TGTGCCAGCAGCCAGAAACAGGTTTGGCGCTATGGCTACACCTTC; d_call: -; j_call: TRBJ1-2; v_call: TRBV3-1; clone_size: many
cdr3_aa: CASSPPDRSTDTQYF; cdr3_nt: TGTGCCAGCAGCCCCCCAGACAGAAGCACAGATACGCAGTATTTT; d_call: -; j_call: TRBJ2-3; v_call: TRBV7-9; clone_size: many
cdr3_aa: CASSLGWDNIQYF; cdr3_nt: TGTGCCAGCAGCCTGGGATGGGACAACATTCAGTACTTC; d_call: -; j_call: TRBJ2-4; v_call: TRBV12-3/TRBV12-4; clone_size: many
cdr3_aa: CASSRGTAASAGNTIYF; cdr3_nt: TGTGCCAGCAGCCGAGGGACAGCCGCTTCTGCTGGAAACACCATATATTTT; d_call: TRBD1; j_call: TRBJ1-3; v_call: TRBV3-1; clone_size: few
cdr3_aa: CASKATSGTDTQYF; cdr3_nt: TGTGCCAGCAAAGCGACTAGCGGCACAGATACGCAGTATTTT; d_call: TRBD2; j_call: TRBJ2-3; v_call: TRBV7-2; clone_size: many
cdr3_aa: CASSLWEIQATF; cdr3_nt: TGTGCCAGCAGCTTGTGGGAGATCCAGGCCACCTTC; d_call: -; j_call: TRBJ1-2; v_call: TRBV5-6; clone_size: few
cdr3_aa: CSARAGGRDNSPLHF; cdr3_nt: TGCAGTGCTCGGGCTGGGGGAAGGGATAATTCACCCCTCCACTTT; d_call: -; j_call: TRBJ1-6; v_call: TRBV20-1; clone_size: -